What follows describes a single T cell receptor (beta chain). Sequencing was performed with immunoSEQ multiplex PCR; in TCRdb, only in-frame clones are kept and a portion is missing. The profile shows around 67,000 clones, more than 90% of them singletons. Germline CDR1 reads MNHEY; CDR2 reads SVGAGI. V dropped 4 bases and J dropped 6; count of bases not matched to a gene: 4. The CDR3 runs to 16 residues. This entry belongs to a study of technical replicates of blood from a handful of donors. This TCR came from a human donor in good health. The chain couples TRBV6-5 to TRBJ2-1; 15 bases align to TRBD2. Sequenced input: T cells isolated from PBMCs. The CDR3, as DNA: TGTGCCAGCAGTTGGGGACTAGCGGGAGGACTCAATGAGCAGTTCTTC. Encoded protein: CASSWGLAGGLNEQFF.